This T cell receptor beta chain was captured by sequencing in a study of beta chain features in type 1 diabetes. Purities over 95% were achieved in all sorted populations. In this sample, this clone turned up a few times. The authors reverse transcribed all of the isolated RNA, so sequencing captured expressed TCRB transcripts. Generated by immunoSEQ multiplex PCR, the TCRdb table keeps only in-frame clones and is missing some. The table records fewer than 650,000 clones, less than 20% of them present only once. Germline V gene data show CDR1 as SGHNT and CDR2 as YYREEE (reference sequence). The CDR3 runs to 16 residues. The V gene lost 2 bases and the J gene lost 4 bases, with 17 bases spanning the gap.

The source material was naive CD4+ T cells from blood. The chain is built from TRBV5-4 and TRBJ2-3; D perhaps matches TRBD2 (6 bases). The source is a man aged 18 to 29 in good health. Here the CDR3 DNA reads TGTGCCAGCAGCTTTTGGAGGGGAGTCGCACCAGATACGCAGTATTTT. Translating it yields CASSFWRGVAPDTQYF.